This T cell receptor (beta chain) was recovered during a study of blood T cells in healthy people across ages. Trimming stripped 6 bases from V and 3 bases from J, with 22 bases between. This CDR3 has 17 residues. The germline V gene encodes CDR1 SGHDT and CDR2 YYEEEE. This clonotype was observed a handful of times. Antigen: not known. Study-level points and caveats: PBMCs were not sorted, which prevented a conclusive comparison of naive versus antigen-experienced cells.

Sample-barcoded 5' priming and a J-beta primer mix drove a second PCR of about 6 to 12 cycles. TCRdb processed the 5' RACE reads anew with MiXCR; each CDR3 protein has one entry. The sample records 700,000 or so distinct CDR3 sequences, about 20% being singletons. The material sequenced was blood. The chain carries TRBV5-6 and TRBJ2-4; D tentatively reads TRBD1 or TRBD2 (5 bases each). This sequence was found in a man between 65 and 79 years old in good health. Written as DNA, the CDR3 is TGTGCCAGCACCGAGGAAGGGACGGCGGATTTCAAAAACATTCAGTACTTC. It is translated as CASTEEGTADFKNIQYF.